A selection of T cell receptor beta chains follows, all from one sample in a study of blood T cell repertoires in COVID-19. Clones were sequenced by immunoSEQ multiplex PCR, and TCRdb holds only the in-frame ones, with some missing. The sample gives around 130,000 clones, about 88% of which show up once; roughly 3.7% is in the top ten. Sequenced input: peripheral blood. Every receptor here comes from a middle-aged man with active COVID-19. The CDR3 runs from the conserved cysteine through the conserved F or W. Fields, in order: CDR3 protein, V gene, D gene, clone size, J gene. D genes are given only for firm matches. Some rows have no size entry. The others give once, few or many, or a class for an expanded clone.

CDR3aa: CASSLSTYEQFF
v_gene: TRBV13
d_gene: .
abundance: .
j_gene: TRBJ2-1

CDR3aa: CASSLVGPQYF
v_gene: TRBV12-3/TRBV12-4
d_gene: .
abundance: .
j_gene: TRBJ2-5

CDR3aa: CASSDPGAAQGEKLFF
v_gene: TRBV10-2
d_gene: .
abundance: .
j_gene: TRBJ1-4

CDR3aa: CASSVVQGVDTQYF
v_gene: TRBV19
d_gene: .
abundance: .
j_gene: TRBJ2-3

CDR3aa: CASSPDSSPLHF
v_gene: TRBV18
d_gene: .
abundance: .
j_gene: TRBJ1-6

CDR3aa: CASSQVAVSPLHF
v_gene: TRBV3-1/TRBV3-2
d_gene: .
abundance: .
j_gene: TRBJ1-6

CDR3aa: CASSTMDRTYEQYF
v_gene: TRBV19
d_gene: .
abundance: .
j_gene: TRBJ2-7

CDR3aa: CASSAGGLQGDTQYF
v_gene: TRBV11-3
d_gene: TRBD2
abundance: once
j_gene: TRBJ2-3

CDR3aa: CASSLPGGAKNIQYF
v_gene: TRBV19
d_gene: TRBD2
abundance: .
j_gene: TRBJ2-4

CDR3aa: CASSIRQANTGELFF
v_gene: TRBV19
d_gene: .
abundance: .
j_gene: TRBJ2-2

CDR3aa: CASSYDGTTRTQYF
v_gene: TRBV6-6
d_gene: TRBD2
abundance: .
j_gene: TRBJ2-3

CDR3aa: CASSLEGPYNEQFF
v_gene: TRBV11-3
d_gene: .
abundance: .
j_gene: TRBJ2-1

CDR3aa: CASSLVDSGWNQPQHF
v_gene: TRBV5-5
d_gene: .
abundance: .
j_gene: TRBJ1-5

CDR3aa: CASSGLAGGTQYF
v_gene: TRBV6-5
d_gene: TRBD2
abundance: .
j_gene: TRBJ2-5

CDR3aa: CASSQGPSGVGELFF
v_gene: TRBV6-5
d_gene: .
abundance: .
j_gene: TRBJ2-2

CDR3aa: CASSSEGGNGYTF
v_gene: TRBV7-9
d_gene: .
abundance: .
j_gene: TRBJ1-2

CDR3aa: CAWSRRNTEAFF
v_gene: TRBV30
d_gene: .
abundance: .
j_gene: TRBJ1-1

CDR3aa: CASSPSVGQGSGELFF
v_gene: TRBV5-1
d_gene: TRBD1
abundance: .
j_gene: TRBJ2-2

CDR3aa: CASSVSGENTEAFF
v_gene: TRBV9
d_gene: .
abundance: .
j_gene: TRBJ1-1

CDR3aa: CASSRERGTYEQYF
v_gene: TRBV11-1
d_gene: .
abundance: .
j_gene: TRBJ2-7

CDR3aa: CATQETSTDTQYF
v_gene: TRBV2
d_gene: .
abundance: .
j_gene: TRBJ2-3

CDR3aa: CASSRFGTANEKLFF
v_gene: TRBV3-1/TRBV3-2
d_gene: TRBD1
abundance: .
j_gene: TRBJ1-4

CDR3aa: CASSLGPLAGARHTQYF
v_gene: TRBV7-2
d_gene: TRBD2
abundance: .
j_gene: TRBJ2-3

CDR3aa: CASRGDRALNTEAFF
v_gene: TRBV6-5
d_gene: TRBD1
abundance: .
j_gene: TRBJ1-1